This TCR beta chain is from a study of human T cells and chemical hapten exposure. TCRdb used MiXCR to reprocess the RACE reads, holding one entry per CDR3 protein. The table lists about 64,000 distinct CDR3 sequences, around 10% of them singletons. Time point defined: patch test 3, about 24 weeks after DPC sensitization. Treatment here: therapeutic diphenylcyclopropenone sensitization with weekly scalp DPC. Unmatched junction bases numbered 11, after V lost 3 bases and J lost 5 bases. The germline V gene encodes CDR1 SGHVS and CDR2 FNYEAQ. The CDR3 consists of 16 residues. This clonotype was observed a few times.

This clonotype was sampled from a woman younger than 45 with alopecia areata. Some clones in this sample may be carry-over from other donors' samples. This chain links TRBV7-6 with TRBJ2-7, with 9 bases matching TRBD2. The sample consisted of whole blood, taken in connection with sensitization to the hapten diphenylcyclopropenone (DPC). The CDR3 reads CASSLGLSGSGNEQYF. Written as DNA, the CDR3 is TGTGCCAGCAGCTTGGGGCTTAGCGGGAGTGGAAACGAGCAGTACTTC.